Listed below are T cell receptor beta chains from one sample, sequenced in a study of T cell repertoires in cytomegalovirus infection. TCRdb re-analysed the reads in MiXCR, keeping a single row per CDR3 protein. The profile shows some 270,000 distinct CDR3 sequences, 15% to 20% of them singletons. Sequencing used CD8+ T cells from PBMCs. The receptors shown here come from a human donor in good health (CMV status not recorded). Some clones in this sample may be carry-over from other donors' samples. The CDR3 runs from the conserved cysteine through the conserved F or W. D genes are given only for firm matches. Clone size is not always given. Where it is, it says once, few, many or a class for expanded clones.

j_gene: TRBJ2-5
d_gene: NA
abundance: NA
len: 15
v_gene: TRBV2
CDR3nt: TGTGCCAGCAAAGAGGCCACCTTGGCTAAAGAGACCCAGTACTTC
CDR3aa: CASKEATLAKETQYF

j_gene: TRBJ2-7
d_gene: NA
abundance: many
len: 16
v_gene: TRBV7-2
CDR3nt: TGTGCCAGCAGCTTAGAGGGGGTCAGGAAGATGTACGAGCAGTACTTC
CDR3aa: CASSLEGVRKMYEQYF

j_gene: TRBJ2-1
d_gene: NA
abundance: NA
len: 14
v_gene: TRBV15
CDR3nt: TGTGCCACCAGCAGAGACGCCCTTGGCTATGAGCAGTTCTTC
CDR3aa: CATSRDALGYEQFF

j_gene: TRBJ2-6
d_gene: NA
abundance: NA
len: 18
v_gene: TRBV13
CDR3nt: TGTGCCAGCAGCTGGGTATTTGGGGCCGCCAGGGGGGCCAACGTCCTGACTTTC
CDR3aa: CASSWVFGAARGANVLTF

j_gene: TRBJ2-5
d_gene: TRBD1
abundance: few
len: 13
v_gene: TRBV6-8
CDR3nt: TGTGCCAGCACCGAGACAGGGGAAGAGACCCAGTACTTC
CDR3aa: CASTETGEETQYF

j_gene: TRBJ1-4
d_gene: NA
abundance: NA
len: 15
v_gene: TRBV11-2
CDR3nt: TGTGCCAGCAGTACAGGACCTGCAACTAATGAAAAACTGTTTTTT
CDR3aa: CASSTGPATNEKLFF

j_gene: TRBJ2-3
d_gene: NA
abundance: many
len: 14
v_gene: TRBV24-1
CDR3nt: TGTGCCACCAGTGAATTACGGGGCACAGATACGCAGTATTTT
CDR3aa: CATSELRGTDTQYF

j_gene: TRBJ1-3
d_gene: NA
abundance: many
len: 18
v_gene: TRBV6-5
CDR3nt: TGTGCCAGCAGTTACTCGAGCCCGGGACGGAAAACTGGAAACACCATATATTTT
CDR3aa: CASSYSSPGRKTGNTIYF

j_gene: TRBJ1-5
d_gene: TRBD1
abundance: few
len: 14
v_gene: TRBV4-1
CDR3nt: TGCGCCAGCAGCCCCACGGGACAGAATCAGCCCCAGCATTTT
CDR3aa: CASSPTGQNQPQHF

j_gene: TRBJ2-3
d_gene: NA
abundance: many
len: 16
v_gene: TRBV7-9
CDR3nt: TGTGCCAGCAGCTTAATCATCGTTACTACCACAGATACGCAGTATTTT
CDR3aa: CASSLIIVTTTDTQYF

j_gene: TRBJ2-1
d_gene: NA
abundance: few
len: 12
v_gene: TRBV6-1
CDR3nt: TGTGCCAGCAGTGAAGCCACGGATGAGCAGTTCTTC
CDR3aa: CASSEATDEQFF

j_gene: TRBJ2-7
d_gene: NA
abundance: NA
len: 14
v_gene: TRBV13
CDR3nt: TGTGCCAGCAGCGAAACATTCAACAGGGCCGAGCAGTACTTC
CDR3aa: CASSETFNRAEQYF

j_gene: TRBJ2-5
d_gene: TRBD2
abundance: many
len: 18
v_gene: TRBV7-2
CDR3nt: TGTGCCAGCAGCCCGGGGACTAGCGGGGGGCCCCTTCAAGAGACCCAGTACTTC
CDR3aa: CASSPGTSGGPLQETQYF

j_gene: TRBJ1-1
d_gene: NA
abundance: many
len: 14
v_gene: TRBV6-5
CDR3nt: TGTGCCAGCATCCTACGGGTAGGCGAAATTGAAGCTTTCTTT
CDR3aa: CASILRVGEIEAFF

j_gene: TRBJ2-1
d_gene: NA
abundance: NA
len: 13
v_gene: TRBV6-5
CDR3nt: TGTGCCAGCAGTTTTAACAGGGTCAATGAGCAGTTCTTC
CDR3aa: CASSFNRVNEQFF

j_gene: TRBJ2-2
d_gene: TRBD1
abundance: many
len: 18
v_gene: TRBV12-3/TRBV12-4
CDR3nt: TGTGCCAGCAGACCGACCGGGACAGGGGGCTCTCGGTCCGGGGAGCTGTTTTTT
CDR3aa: CASRPTGTGGSRSGELFF

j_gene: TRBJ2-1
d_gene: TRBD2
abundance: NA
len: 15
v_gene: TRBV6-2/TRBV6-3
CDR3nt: TGTGCCAGCAGAGTAACTAGCGGGGGGCGCAATGAGCAGTTCTTC
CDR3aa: CASRVTSGGRNEQFF

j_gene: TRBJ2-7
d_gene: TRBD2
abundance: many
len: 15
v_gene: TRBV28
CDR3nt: TGTGCCAGCAGTCCCACAGCGGGGGGGTCCCTCGAGCAGTACTTC
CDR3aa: CASSPTAGGSLEQYF

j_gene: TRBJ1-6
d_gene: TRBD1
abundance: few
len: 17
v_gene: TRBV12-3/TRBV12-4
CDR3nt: TGTGCCAGCAGTCGACCTACAGGGGATTCGCATAATTCACCCCTCCACTTT
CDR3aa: CASSRPTGDSHNSPLHF

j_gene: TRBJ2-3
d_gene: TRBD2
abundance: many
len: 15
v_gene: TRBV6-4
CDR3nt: TGTGCCAGCAGTGATGGCGGGGGGGCCGGAGATACGCAGTATTTT
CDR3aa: CASSDGGGAGDTQYF

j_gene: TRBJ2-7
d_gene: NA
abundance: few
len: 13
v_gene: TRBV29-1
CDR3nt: TGCAGCGTCCTCTGGACGGATGCCTACGAGCAGTACTTC
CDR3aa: CSVLWTDAYEQYF

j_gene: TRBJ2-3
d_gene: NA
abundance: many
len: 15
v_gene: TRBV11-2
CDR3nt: TGTGCCAGCAGCTTAACGGTGGCGGACACAGATACGCAGTATTTT
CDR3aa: CASSLTVADTDTQYF

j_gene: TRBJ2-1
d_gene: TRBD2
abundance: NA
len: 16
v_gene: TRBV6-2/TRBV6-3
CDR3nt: TGTGCCAGCAGTTACTCTGAGCGGGGGGGATCTAGGGAGCAGTTCTTC
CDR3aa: CASSYSERGGSREQFF